A single T cell receptor (beta chain) is shown here with its context. No antigen is known for it. Base qualities are not at hand, and no much larger clone is one base apart. The CDR3 regions of human TCRbeta chains were analyzed by immunosequencing. The source study handled its data this way. TCRs in the repertoires were compared against a reference library of SARS-CoV-2-specific TCRs that had been generated with the MIRA antigen-specificity platform. Breadth meant the fraction of unique TCRs that were SARS-CoV-2-associated, whereas depth meant the fraction of total T cells that were SARS-CoV-2-associated. Using the MIRA data, each spike-specific TCR was mapped to the spike region that the TCR reacts to and placed in a CD4 or CD8 class. Log10-transformed breadth and depth values were compared by one-way ANOVA with Sidak's multiple comparisons tests. Entries here come from immuneACCESS through TCRdb and include only in-frame sequences with V and J called. Some clones fail to appear in such tables; in the studies checked, an unresolved V gene covers under half of the shortfall, and the cause of the remainder is unknown. That table is the source of V, J and clone size, and D and trimming were worked out from the DNA. This sample gives 85,000 to 130,000 clones in total; more than 85% of them show up just once. The ten top clones hold around 5% of the sample.

This sample's time point label indicates: baseline before first vaccination. Samples from vaccinated people were obtained from the UK trials COV001 and COV002, which included a single-blind randomized controlled phase 2/3 trial of AZD1222 (ChAdOx1 nCoV-19) in healthy adults. For TCRbeta chain sequencing, PBMC samples from trial participants were taken at day 0 and at day 28 after the second dose. This record belongs to a study of T cell responses to AZD1222 COVID-19 vaccine (dated by TCRdb to the early 2020s). A note on the overall study: AZD1222 recipients whose second dose came at about 4 weeks and those whose second dose came at about 12 weeks were combined into one group, since spike-specific TCR depth and breadth did not differ between the two schedules. TCR sequencing was performed for about 250 trial participants, of whom roughly 200 were given two doses of AZD1222 and around 26 were given two doses of MenACWY control vaccine. Trial participants were enrolled by age into subgroups of 18-55, 56-69 and 70-plus years, and around 150, 29 and 61 TCR-sequenced participants, respectively, were included in these subgroups.

Points the paper makes about the study in general: Conclusions about previously exposed vaccinees are limited because only 5 or 6 AZD1222 recipients were SARS-CoV-2 seropositive at baseline. Participants were mostly white British and included more females than males, and it was suggested by the authors that clonal diversity may have been underestimated. In the small 56-69-year group, the increase in depth fell short of significance, most likely because of low power. The whole spike protein was spanned by vaccine-associated CD4 TCRs, and dominant responses were seen in regions 160-218 and 743-854. Nearly half of unique spike-specific TCRs reportedly recognized epitopes outside regions mutated in the B.1.351 and B.1.1.7 variants. After two AZD1222 doses, both the breadth and the depth of spike-specific TCRs were significantly higher than at day 0 and than in MenACWY recipients. Because no day 14 peak-response samples were available, repertoires were characterized only after the peak T cell response.

The clonotype originates from an adult in good health. The source was peripheral blood, collected on day 0 of AZD1222 vaccination.

The DNA reads as follows: TGTGCCAGCAGCTTACTCGGGGAAGGAGATACGCAGTATTTT. Translated, this is CASSLLGEGDTQYF. The V and J genes are TRBV7-2 and TRBJ2-3; the best D guess is TRBD2, with 5 bases matching. Trimming removed 2 bases from V and 5 bases from J, leaving 11 bases between the germline ends. Taken from cysteine to phenylalanine, the CDR3 has 14 residues. Of the read, only the CDR3 DNA is kept; its 42 bases are in frame from base 1. In the germline V gene, CDR1 corresponds to SGHTA and CDR2 to FQGNSA.